This is a list of T cell receptor beta chains from one sample in a study of early T cells in non-severe SARS-CoV-2 infection. TCRdb passed the 5' RACE reads through MiXCR, listing each CDR3 protein once. The sample includes roughly 50,000 distinct CDR3 sequences, around 10% seen only once; the top ten take about 7.7%. The sequencing sample was made of whole blood. All receptors derive from an adult who was a healthcare worker with PCR-confirmed SARS-CoV-2 infection or an uninfected control (not recorded which). Both conserved end residues are part of each CDR3. Fields, in order: clone size, J gene, V gene, D gene, CDR3 DNA, CDR3 protein. D genes are given only for firm matches. Rows give clone size only sometimes, using once, few, many, or a class for an expanded clone.

abundance: few; j_gene: TRBJ2-3; v_gene: TRBV4-1; d_gene: TRBD1; CDR3nt: TGCGCCAGCAGCCAAGAAGCGACAGGGGGCAGAAAAGATACGCAGTATTTT; CDR3aa: CASSQEATGGRKDTQYF
abundance: few; j_gene: TRBJ2-7; v_gene: TRBV14; d_gene: TRBD1; CDR3nt: TGTGCCAGCAGCCGGGACAGGGTTCGTTACGAGCAGTACTTC; CDR3aa: CASSRDRVRYEQYF
abundance: many; j_gene: TRBJ2-1; v_gene: TRBV30; d_gene: TRBD2; CDR3nt: TGTGCCTGGAGTGTACTTATCATGGCCAGGACTAGCGGGTCCGATGAGCAGTTCTTC; CDR3aa: CAWSVLIMARTSGSDEQFF
abundance: few; j_gene: TRBJ1-4; v_gene: TRBV29-1; d_gene: -; CDR3nt: TGCAGCGCCCTCTTACAGGGAAATCATGAAAAACTGTTTTTT; CDR3aa: CSALLQGNHEKLFF
abundance: -; j_gene: TRBJ1-2; v_gene: TRBV12-3/TRBV12-4; d_gene: -; CDR3nt: TGTGTCAGCAGTTTCCCCGGGCTTGGGGGCTACACCTTC; CDR3aa: CVSSFPGLGGYTF
abundance: few; j_gene: TRBJ1-4; v_gene: TRBV7-2; d_gene: -; CDR3nt: TGTGCCAGCAGCTTAAGGGATAGTGGGGAAAAACTGTTTTTT; CDR3aa: CASSLRDSGEKLFF
abundance: many; j_gene: TRBJ1-1; v_gene: TRBV11-3; d_gene: -; CDR3nt: TGTGCCAGCAGCCACGGACTCCCGGACGCTGAAGCTTTCTTT; CDR3aa: CASSHGLPDAEAFF
abundance: -; j_gene: TRBJ1-2; v_gene: TRBV7-2; d_gene: -; CDR3nt: TGTGCCAGCGAGGAGGGATTCGATGGCTACACCTTC; CDR3aa: CASEEGFDGYTF
abundance: -; j_gene: TRBJ1-1; v_gene: TRBV9; d_gene: -; CDR3nt: TGTGCCAGCAGCGCCGGACGGCTGAACACTGAAGCTTTCTTT; CDR3aa: CASSAGRLNTEAFF
abundance: -; j_gene: TRBJ2-7; v_gene: TRBV6-5; d_gene: TRBD2; CDR3nt: TGTGCCAGCAGTTCCCGGACTAGCCGCTCCTACGAGCAGTACTTC; CDR3aa: CASSSRTSRSYEQYF